This T cell receptor beta chain was captured in a study of identifying expanded T cells in peripheral blood. Overall study results and limits: Differentially abundant clones: about 1.1 between replicates, roughly 16 at two to three weeks, under 25 at four. Across healthy donors, higher total template counts meant significantly greater approximately 2-week count variance.

J gave up 0 bases and V 0 bases, and 3 bases lay outside the gene matches. Germline CDR1 is SGHNT and CDR2 is YYREEE (reference sequence). This CDR3 comprises 16 residues. Worth noting for this clone: Its antigen is unknown.

Repertoires were generated with immunoSEQ multiplex PCR, while TCRdb's copy carries only in-frame clones and drops some. The table has 85,000 to 120,000 clones, approximately 89% seen once. During the collection period, no donor immune events like infections were recorded. Material for sequencing was blood. The chain carries TRBV5-4 and TRBJ2-1; 7 bases are shared with TRBD1. The sequence was obtained from a person between 18 and 75 years old in good health. CDR3 coding DNA: TGTGCCAGCAGCTTGGCTCGGGACAGCTCCTACAATGAGCAGTTCTTC. Residues: CASSLARDSSYNEQFF.